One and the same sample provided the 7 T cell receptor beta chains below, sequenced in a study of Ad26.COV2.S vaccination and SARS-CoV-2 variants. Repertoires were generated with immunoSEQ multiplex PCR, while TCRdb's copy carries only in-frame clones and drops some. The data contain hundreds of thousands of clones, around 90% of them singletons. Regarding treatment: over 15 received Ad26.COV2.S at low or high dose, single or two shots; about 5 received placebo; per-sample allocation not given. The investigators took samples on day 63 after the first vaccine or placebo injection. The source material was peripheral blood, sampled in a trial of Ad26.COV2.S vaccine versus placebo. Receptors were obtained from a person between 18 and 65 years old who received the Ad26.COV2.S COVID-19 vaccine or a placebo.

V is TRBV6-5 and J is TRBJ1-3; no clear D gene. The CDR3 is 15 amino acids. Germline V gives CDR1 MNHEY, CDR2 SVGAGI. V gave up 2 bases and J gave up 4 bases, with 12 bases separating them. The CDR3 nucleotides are TGTGCCAGCAGTTACAGAGGGCTCCGCGGAAACACCATATATTTT. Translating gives CASSYRGLRGNTIYF.

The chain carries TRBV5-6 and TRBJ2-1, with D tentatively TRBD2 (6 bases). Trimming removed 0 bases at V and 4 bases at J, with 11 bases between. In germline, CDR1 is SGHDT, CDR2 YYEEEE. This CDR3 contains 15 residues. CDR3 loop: CASSLENGGYNEQFF. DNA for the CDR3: TGTGCCAGCAGCTTGGAGAACGGGGGTTACAATGAGCAGTTCTTC.

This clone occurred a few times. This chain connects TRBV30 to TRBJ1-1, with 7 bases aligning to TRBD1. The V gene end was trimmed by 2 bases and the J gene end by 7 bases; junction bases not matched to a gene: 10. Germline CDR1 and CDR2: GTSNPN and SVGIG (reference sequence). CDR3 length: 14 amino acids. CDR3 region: CAWSLTGAEGEAFF. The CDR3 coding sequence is TGTGCCTGGAGTCTAACAGGGGCGGAAGGTGAAGCTTTCTTT.

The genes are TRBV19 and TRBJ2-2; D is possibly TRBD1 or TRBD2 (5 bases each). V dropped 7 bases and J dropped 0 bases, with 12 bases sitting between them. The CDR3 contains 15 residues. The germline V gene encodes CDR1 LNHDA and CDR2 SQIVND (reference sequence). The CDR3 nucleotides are TGTGCCAGTACCCCTGGGACGGCGAACACCGGGGAGCTGTTTTTT. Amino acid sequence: CASTPGTANTGELFF.

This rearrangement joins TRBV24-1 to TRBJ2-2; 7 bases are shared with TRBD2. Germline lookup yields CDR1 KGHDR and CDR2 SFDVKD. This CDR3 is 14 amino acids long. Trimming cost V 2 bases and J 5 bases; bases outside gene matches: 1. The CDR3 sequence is CATSDWRGTGELFF. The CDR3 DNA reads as TGTGCCACCAGTGATTGGCGGGGGACCGGGGAGCTGTTTTTT.

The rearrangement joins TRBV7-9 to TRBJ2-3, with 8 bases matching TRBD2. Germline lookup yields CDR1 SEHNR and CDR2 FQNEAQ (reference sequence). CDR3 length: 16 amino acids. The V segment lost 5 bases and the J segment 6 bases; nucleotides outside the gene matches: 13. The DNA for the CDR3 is TGTGCCAGCAGCCCCGGACTAGCCCAAGCTATGGATACGCAGTATTTT. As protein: CASSPGLAQAMDTQYF.

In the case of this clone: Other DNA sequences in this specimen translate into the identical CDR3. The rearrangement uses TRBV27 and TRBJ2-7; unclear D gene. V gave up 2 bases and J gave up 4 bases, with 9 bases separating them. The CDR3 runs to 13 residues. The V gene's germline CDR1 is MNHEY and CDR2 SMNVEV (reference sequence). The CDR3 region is CASSLGPPYEQYF. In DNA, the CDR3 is TGTGCCAGCAGTTTAGGTCCACCGTACGAGCAGTACTTC.